Included here is one T cell receptor beta chain sequence, with context. Its cognate antigen is unknown. V lost 4 bases and J lost 2, with 5 bases in between. The length of the CDR3 is 12 residues. Germline CDR1 is PRHDT and CDR2 is FYEKMQ (reference sequence). These data come from a study of OX40 agonist ivuxolimab in advanced cancers. Across the study: Intravenous ivuxolimab at 0.01 to 10 mg/kg was given to patients every 2 weeks. The study reported partial responses in three patients: one hepatocellular carcinoma, two cutaneous melanoma. Findings of the study overall: Clonal expansion was seen in CD4+ and CD8+ blood T cells by week 6 at 0.1 to 3.0 mg/kg.

This table comes from immunoSEQ multiplex PCR, and its TCRdb copy is limited to in-frame clones, with some not included. The sample holds approximately 26,000 clones, 70% to 80% seen once. This rearrangement joins TRBV13 to TRBJ1-1; unclear D gene. The sample here was CD4+ or CD8+ T cells sorted from blood, taken in a trial of the OX40 agonist ivuxolimab. The TCR comes from an adult with an advanced solid tumor such as melanoma, head and neck, liver or kidney cancer. CDR3 sequence: CASSYSNTEAFF. For the CDR3, the DNA is TGTGCCAGCAGCTATTCCAACACTGAAGCTTTCTTT.